This TCR beta chain was captured in a study of CD8 T cells in Susac syndrome. About 0.5 to 1 ug RNA was reverse transcribed with random hexamers. Across 54 Vbeta and 13 Jbeta, TCR beta CDR3 was amplified with immunoSEQ multiplex PCR. TCRdb reanalysed the immunoSEQ multiplex PCR reads using MiXCR and keeps one entry per CDR3 protein. Here the sample spans fewer than 150,000 distinct CDR3 sequences, nearly 95% being singletons. TEMRA cells were FACS-enriched, with CD8+ and CD4+ T cells isolated negatively. Trimming pared 0 bases from V and 7 bases from J, leaving 16 bases between. The CDR3 is made up of 16 amino acids. Germline V lookup: CDR1 LNHNV, CDR2 YYDKDF (reference sequence).

Sequencing was done on a sample of CD4+ T cells from PBMCs. The rearrangement uses TRBV15 and TRBJ2-1, with a weak D call TRBD1 (6 bases). This sequence was found in a human donor in good health. CDR3 protein: CATSRDYPPQGNEQFF. In DNA form, the CDR3 reads TGTGCCACCAGCAGAGATTATCCCCCCCAGGGGAATGAGCAGTTCTTC.